A single T cell receptor beta chain is shown here with its context. What it binds is unknown. This sample stems from a study of T cell responses to AZD1222 COVID-19 vaccine. Study in general: Second-dose intervals near 4 or 12 weeks were combined. General study points: Without day 14 samples, only post-peak T cell repertoires were studied. Baseline testing showed seropositivity in only 6 or 7 AZD1222 recipients. Regions left unmutated in variants are reportedly the target of nearly half of spike-specific TCRs.

Measured with immunoSEQ multiplex PCR; TCRdb has only the in-frame clones, and not every one. The sample has 95,000 to 100,000 clones; roughly 87% are singletons. Sequenced material: peripheral blood, taken on day 0 of AZD1222 vaccination. The sequence came from an adult in good health.

CDR3 DNA sequence: TGTGCCAGCAGCTGGCAATTAGGTGGGACTGAAGCTTTCTTT. Translating gives CASSWQLGGTEAFF. The chain joins TRBV7-2 to TRBJ1-1; D ambiguous. Germline CDR1 SGHTA, CDR2 FQGNSA. This CDR3 region has 14 residues. V lost 4 bases to trimming and J lost 5 bases, with 14 bases between them.